The 3 T cell receptor beta chains given below trace back to one sample, sequenced in a study of CD8+ T cells in alopecia areata. cDNA prepared by RNA extraction and subsequent reverse transcription served as the template for sequencing. TCRdb's table, derived via immunoSEQ multiplex PCR, lists solely in-frame clones and lacks some. Among under 200,000 clones listed, 65% were seen once. As for treatment: oral pan-JAK inhibitor, 5-10 mg twice daily. The sequences come from CD4+ T cells sorted from blood, collected at week 4, from a patient treated with tofacitinib. These receptors originate from a human donor with alopecia areata.

This clone was found a few times. The rearrangement links TRBV20-1 to TRBJ2-7, with 11 positions matching TRBD1. Germline trimming cut 6 bases from V and 5 bases from J; bases unmatched to any gene: 0. This CDR3 comprises 11 residues. The germline gives CDR1 DFQATT, CDR2 SNEGSKA (reference sequence). CDR3 in DNA: TGCAGTGCGGGACAGGGGGACGAGCAGTACTTC. It specifies CSAGQGDEQYF.

CDR3 DNA: TGTGCCAGCAGTCCGCTCCCAGGGGGGTTAGAGACCCAGTACTTC. Its translation is CASSPLPGGLETQYF. This chain links TRBV7-2 with TRBJ2-5; weak D call: TRBD1 (7 bases). This CDR3 region has 15 residues. Trimming left V 6 bases short and J 4 bases short, with 18 bases between. Per the germline V gene, CDR1 is SGHTA and CDR2 is FQGNSA.

V gene TRBV27 combines with J gene TRBJ2-1, with a tentative D call TRBD1 (5 bases). The CDR3 covers 11 residues. V gave up 9 bases and J gave up 8 bases, with 11 bases separating them. Germline-derived CDR1 and CDR2 are MNHEY and SMNVEV (reference sequence). The CDR3 DNA follows: TGTGCCAGGGAGACAGTGTATGAGCAGTTCTTC. This codes for CARETVYEQFF.